The rows below give T cell receptor beta chains drawn from one sample of a study of cytomegalovirus exposure and HLA in healthy donors. The assay was immunoSEQ multiplex PCR, and TCRdb's table has in-frame clones only and misses some. The table has some 160,000 clones, 85% to 90% seen once. What was sequenced was PBMCs. These receptors came from a man aged 18 to 30 in good health and CMV-seronegative. Both conserved end residues are part of each CDR3. The D gene is left open where the match is weak. Rows may omit the clone size; those that give it use once, few, many or a size class.

d_gene,len,j_gene,abundance,v_gene,CDR3nt,CDR3aa
TRBD1,14,TRBJ1-2,NA,TRBV6-5,TGTGCCAGCAGTCGGGACAGGTCTAACTATGGCTACACCTTC,CASSRDRSNYGYTF
NA,14,TRBJ1-5,NA,TRBV28,TGTGCCAGCAATTGGGGCCTTGCCGCTCAGCCCCAGCATTTT,CASNWGLAAQPQHF
TRBD2,14,TRBJ2-3,once,TRBV4-1,TGCGCCAGCAGGCTCGCGGGGGGCACAGATACGCAGTATTTT,CASRLAGGTDTQYF
TRBD2,17,TRBJ2-1,NA,TRBV9,TGTGCCAGCAAAAATTCGGGTGGCGGGAGAGGGGACAATGAGCAGTTCTTC,CASKNSGGGRGDNEQFF
NA,10,TRBJ2-5,NA,TRBV30,TGTGCCTTGTCGGGGGAGACCCAGTACTTC,CALSGETQYF
NA,13,TRBJ1-5,once,TRBV23-1,TGCGCCAGCAGTCAATCATATGAGGGGGCCCAGCATTTT,CASSQSYEGAQHF
NA,16,TRBJ1-1,NA,TRBV14,TGTGCCAGCAGCCAAGAGCCAGGGATCGGGAACACTGAAGCTTTCTTT,CASSQEPGIGNTEAFF
NA,14,TRBJ2-1,NA,TRBV18,TGTGCCAGCTCACCACCCCCGCGACTGGGTGAGCAGTTCTTC,CASSPPPRLGEQFF
NA,15,TRBJ1-6,once,TRBV5-1,TGCGCCAGCAGCTTGGCAATGGGGGGAAATTCACCCCTCCACTTT,CASSLAMGGNSPLHF
NA,14,TRBJ2-5,NA,TRBV7-7,TGTGCTAGCAGCTTAGGGGACTCCCAAGAGACCCAGTACTTC,CASSLGDSQETQYF
NA,12,TRBJ1-1,NA,TRBV10-3,TGTGCCATCAGTGACGTCGGCACTGAAGCTTTCTTT,CAISDVGTEAFF
TRBD1,16,TRBJ2-6,NA,TRBV19,TGTGCCAGTAGTATTGGGACAGGGGCTGGGGCCAACGTCCTGACTTTC,CASSIGTGAGANVLTF
NA,13,TRBJ2-1,NA,TRBV29-1,TGCAGCGTGGCGGGCCACTTATACAATGAGCAGTTCTTC,CSVAGHLYNEQFF
NA,19,TRBJ1-2,NA,TRBV28,TGTGCCAGCAGTTCGTACCCCGCCCCGTTGGAAGGGGCAGTCTATGGCTACACCTTC,CASSSYPAPLEGAVYGYTF
NA,14,TRBJ2-7,NA,TRBV19,TGTGCCAGTAGTCCCCCCGGCAGGGTCAACGAGCAGTACTTC,CASSPPGRVNEQYF
TRBD2,15,TRBJ2-1,once,TRBV5-1,TGCGCCAGCAGCTTAGGGCGGACTAGCAATGGTGAGCAGTTCTTC,CASSLGRTSNGEQFF
NA,16,TRBJ2-3,NA,TRBV15,TGTGCCACCAGCCTGGAATTAGCTAAACCCACAGATACGCAGTATTTT,CATSLELAKPTDTQYF
NA,19,TRBJ2-1,NA,TRBV4-1,TGCGCCAGCAGCCAAGTTGTTCGGAGCGGACCCCGTTTGGGCAATGAGCAGTTCTTC,CASSQVVRSGPRLGNEQFF
NA,17,TRBJ2-2,NA,TRBV1,TGCACCAGCAGCCAAGATATTTGCGGGAGAAGGGCCGGGGAGCTGTTTTTT,CTSSQDICGRRAGELFF
TRBD2,15,TRBJ2-7,NA,TRBV2,TGTGCCAGCAGTGAAGAACCTAGCGGGAGTAGCGAGCAGTACTTC,CASSEEPSGSSEQYF
NA,13,TRBJ1-5,NA,TRBV28,TGTGCCAGCCACAGGGTTAGCAATCAGCCCCAGCATTTT,CASHRVSNQPQHF
TRBD1,15,TRBJ2-7,NA,TRBV5-6,TGTGCCAGCAGCCCAAAGACAGGGGAAAGGGACGAGCAGTACTTC,CASSPKTGERDEQYF
NA,14,TRBJ1-2,NA,TRBV21-1,TGTGCCAGCAGCGTCCGGACAGGGGGCAACGGCTACACCTTC,CASSVRTGGNGYTF
NA,14,TRBJ1-3,NA,TRBV5-1,TGCGCCAGCAGCCAGACAGTCTCTGGAAACACCATATATTTT,CASSQTVSGNTIYF
NA,12,TRBJ2-1,NA,TRBV29-1,TGCAGCGTTGCCACAGGGTTACATGAGCAGTTCTTC,CSVATGLHEQFF
TRBD1,15,TRBJ2-1,once,TRBV18,TGTGCCAGCTCACCCGACAGGGTCCGTTACAATGAGCAGTTCTTC,CASSPDRVRYNEQFF
NA,14,TRBJ1-2,NA,TRBV6-1,TGTGCCAGCAGTGAAGGGTCAGCTAACTATGGCTACACCTTC,CASSEGSANYGYTF
NA,16,TRBJ1-2,NA,TRBV28,TGTGCCAGCAGTTTGAGCCCCCATCCGGAGGGTGATGGCTACACCTTC,CASSLSPHPEGDGYTF
NA,14,TRBJ2-2,NA,TRBV2,TGTGCCAGCACTCTGACCGGGTGGTCCGGGGAGCTGTTTTTT,CASTLTGWSGELFF
NA,16,TRBJ2-5,NA,TRBV30,TGTGCCTGGAGGGAGTCGATTCGGACTGCAAAAGAGACCCAGTACTTC,CAWRESIRTAKETQYF
NA,15,TRBJ1-3,NA,TRBV19,TGTGCCAGTAGTATCCGACCGTTACCCGGGGGCACCATATATTTT,CASSIRPLPGGTIYF
NA,15,TRBJ1-1,NA,TRBV7-9,TGTGCCAGCAGCTTAGGATCCTTGACTTCCGGAGAAGCTTTCTTT,CASSLGSLTSGEAFF
TRBD2,16,TRBJ2-3,NA,TRBV6-1,TGTGCCAGCAGTGCTACTAGCGGGGGGACCCCCCGTACGCAGTATTTT,CASSATSGGTPRTQYF
TRBD1,15,TRBJ2-7,NA,TRBV6-5,TGTGCCAGCAGTTACTCCCACAGGGGTAGTTACGAGCAGTACTTC,CASSYSHRGSYEQYF
NA,14,TRBJ2-1,once,TRBV7-9,TGTGCCAGCAGCTTGGGGCTAGCAGGGGTTGAGCAGTTCTTC,CASSLGLAGVEQFF
TRBD1,14,TRBJ1-5,NA,TRBV30,TGTGCCTGGTCGGGACAGACCCGCAATCAGCCCCAGCATTTT,CAWSGQTRNQPQHF
TRBD1,14,TRBJ2-7,NA,TRBV7-9,TGTGCCAGCAGCACTTCGGGACAGCCTTACGAGCAGTACTTC,CASSTSGQPYEQYF
TRBD1,13,TRBJ1-2,NA,TRBV14,TGTGCCAGCAGCCTTACAGGGGGCAGTGGCTACACCTTC,CASSLTGGSGYTF